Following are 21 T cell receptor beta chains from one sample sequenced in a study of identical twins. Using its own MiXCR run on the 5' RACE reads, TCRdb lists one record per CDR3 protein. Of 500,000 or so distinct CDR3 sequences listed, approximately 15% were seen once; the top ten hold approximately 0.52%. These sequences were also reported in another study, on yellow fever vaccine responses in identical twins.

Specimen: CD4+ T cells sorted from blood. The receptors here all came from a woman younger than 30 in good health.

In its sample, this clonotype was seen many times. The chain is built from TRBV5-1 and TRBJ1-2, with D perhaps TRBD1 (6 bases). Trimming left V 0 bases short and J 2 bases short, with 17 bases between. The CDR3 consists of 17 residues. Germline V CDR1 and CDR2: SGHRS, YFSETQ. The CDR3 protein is CASSLERPGTSNYGYTF. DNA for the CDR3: TGCGCCAGCAGCTTGGAAAGACCCGGGACATCCAACTATGGCTACACCTTC. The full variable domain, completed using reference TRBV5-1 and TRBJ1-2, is KAGVTQTPRYLIKTRGQQVTLSCSPISGHRSVSWYQQTPGQGLQFLFEYFSETQRNKGNFPGRFSGRQFSNSRSEMNVSTLELGDSALYLCASSLERPGTSNYGYTFGSGTRLTVV.

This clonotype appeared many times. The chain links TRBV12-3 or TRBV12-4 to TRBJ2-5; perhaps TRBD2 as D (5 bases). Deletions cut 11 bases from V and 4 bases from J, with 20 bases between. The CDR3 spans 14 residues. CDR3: CASKGTWAGETQYF. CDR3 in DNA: TGTGCCTCTAAAGGAACATGGGCGGGAGAGACCCAGTACTTC.

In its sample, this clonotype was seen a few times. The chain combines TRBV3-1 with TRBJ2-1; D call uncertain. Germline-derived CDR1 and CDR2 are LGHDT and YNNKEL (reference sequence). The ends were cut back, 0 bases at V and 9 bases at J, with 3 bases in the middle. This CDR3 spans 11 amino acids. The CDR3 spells CASSQEAEQFF. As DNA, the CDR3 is TGTGCCAGCAGCCAAGAAGCTGAGCAGTTCTTC.

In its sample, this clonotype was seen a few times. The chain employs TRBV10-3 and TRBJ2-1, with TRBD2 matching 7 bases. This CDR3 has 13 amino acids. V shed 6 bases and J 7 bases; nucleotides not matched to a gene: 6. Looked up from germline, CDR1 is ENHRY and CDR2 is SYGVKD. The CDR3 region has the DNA TGTGCCATCAGCGGCGGGGGAAGGAATGAGCAGTTCTTC. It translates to CAISGGGRNEQFF.

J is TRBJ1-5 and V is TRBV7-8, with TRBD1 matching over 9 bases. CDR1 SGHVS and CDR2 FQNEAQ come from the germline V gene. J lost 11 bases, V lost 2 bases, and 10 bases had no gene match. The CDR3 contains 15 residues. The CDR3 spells CASSLPGQGAGTQHF. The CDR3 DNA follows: TGTGCCAGCAGCTTACCGGGACAGGGAGCAGGGACCCAGCATTTT.

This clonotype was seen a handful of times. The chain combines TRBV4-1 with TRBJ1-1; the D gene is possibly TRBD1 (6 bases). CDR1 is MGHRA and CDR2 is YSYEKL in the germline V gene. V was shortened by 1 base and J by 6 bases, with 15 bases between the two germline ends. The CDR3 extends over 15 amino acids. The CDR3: CASSQVRGWVAEAFF. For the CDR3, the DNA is TGCGCCAGCAGCCAAGTCAGGGGATGGGTCGCTGAAGCTTTCTTT.

The CDR3 protein is CSVTNTGELFF. CDR3 bases: TGCAGCGTTACGAACACCGGGGAGCTGTTTTTT. V gene TRBV29-1 combines with J gene TRBJ2-2; D is unclear. The CDR3 is made up of 11 amino acids. V shed 5 bases and J shed 0 bases, with 1 base lying between them. The germline V gene encodes CDR1 SQVTM and CDR2 ANQGSEA.

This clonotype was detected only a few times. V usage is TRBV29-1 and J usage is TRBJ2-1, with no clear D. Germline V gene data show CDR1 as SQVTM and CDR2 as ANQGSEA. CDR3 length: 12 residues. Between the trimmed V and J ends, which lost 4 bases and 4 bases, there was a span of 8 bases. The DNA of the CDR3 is TGCAGCGTTGTTGGCAAATACAATGAGCAGTTCTTC. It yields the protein CSVVGKYNEQFF.

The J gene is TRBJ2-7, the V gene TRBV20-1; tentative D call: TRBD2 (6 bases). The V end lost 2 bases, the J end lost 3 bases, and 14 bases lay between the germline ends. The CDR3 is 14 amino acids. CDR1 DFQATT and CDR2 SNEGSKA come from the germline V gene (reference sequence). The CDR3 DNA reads TGCAGTGCTAGACCTGGGACTCCGGGCTACGAGCAGTACTTC. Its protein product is CSARPGTPGYEQYF.

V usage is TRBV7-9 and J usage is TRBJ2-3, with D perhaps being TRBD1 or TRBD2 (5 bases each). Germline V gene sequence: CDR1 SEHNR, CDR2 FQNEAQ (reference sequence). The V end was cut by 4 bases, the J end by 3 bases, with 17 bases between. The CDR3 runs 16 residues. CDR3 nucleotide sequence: TGTGCCAGCAGCTCAGGGACGGAACTCGGAACAGATACGCAGTATTTT. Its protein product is CASSSGTELGTDTQYF.

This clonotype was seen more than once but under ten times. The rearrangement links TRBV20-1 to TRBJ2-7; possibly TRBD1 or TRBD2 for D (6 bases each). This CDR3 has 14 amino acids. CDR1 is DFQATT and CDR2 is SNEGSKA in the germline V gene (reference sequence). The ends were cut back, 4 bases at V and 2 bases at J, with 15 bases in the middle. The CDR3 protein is CSAKGYGGTYEQYF. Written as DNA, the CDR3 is TGCAGTGCTAAGGGGTACGGGGGCACCTACGAGCAGTACTTC.

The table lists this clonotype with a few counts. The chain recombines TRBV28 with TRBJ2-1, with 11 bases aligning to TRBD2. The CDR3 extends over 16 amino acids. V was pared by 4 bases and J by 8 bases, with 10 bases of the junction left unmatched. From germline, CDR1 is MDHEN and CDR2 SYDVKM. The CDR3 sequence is CASSSPSSGRRYEQFF. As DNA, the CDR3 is TGTGCCAGCAGTTCCCCTTCTAGCGGGAGGAGGTATGAGCAGTTCTTC.

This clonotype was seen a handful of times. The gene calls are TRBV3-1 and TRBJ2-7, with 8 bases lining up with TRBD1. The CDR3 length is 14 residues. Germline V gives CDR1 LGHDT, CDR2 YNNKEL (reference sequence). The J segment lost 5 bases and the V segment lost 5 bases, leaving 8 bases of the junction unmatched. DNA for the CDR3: TGTGCCAGCAGCACAGGACAGGGAGTCCACGAGCAGTACTTC. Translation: CASSTGQGVHEQYF.

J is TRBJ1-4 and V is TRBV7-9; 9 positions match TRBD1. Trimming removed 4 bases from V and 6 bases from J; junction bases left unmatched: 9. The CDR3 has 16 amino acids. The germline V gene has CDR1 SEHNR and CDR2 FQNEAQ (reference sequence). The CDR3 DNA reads TGTGCCAGCAGCTCCTCGGACAGGGGAGCTTATGAAAAACTGTTTTTT. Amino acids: CASSSSDRGAYEKLFF.

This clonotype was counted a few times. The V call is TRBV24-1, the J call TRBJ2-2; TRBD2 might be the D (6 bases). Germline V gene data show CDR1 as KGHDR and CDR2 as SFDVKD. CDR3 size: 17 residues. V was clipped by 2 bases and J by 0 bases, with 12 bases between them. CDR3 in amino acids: CATSDSPRGPNTGELFF. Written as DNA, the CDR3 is TGTGCCACCAGTGATTCGCCGCGGGGCCCGAACACCGGGGAGCTGTTTTTT.

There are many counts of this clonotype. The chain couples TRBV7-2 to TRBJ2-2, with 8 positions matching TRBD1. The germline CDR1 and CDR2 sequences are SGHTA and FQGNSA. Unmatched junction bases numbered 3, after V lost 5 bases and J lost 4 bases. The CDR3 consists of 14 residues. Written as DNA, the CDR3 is TGTGCCAGCAGCCGTCAGGGGGCCACCGGGGAGCTGTTTTTT. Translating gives CASSRQGATGELFF.

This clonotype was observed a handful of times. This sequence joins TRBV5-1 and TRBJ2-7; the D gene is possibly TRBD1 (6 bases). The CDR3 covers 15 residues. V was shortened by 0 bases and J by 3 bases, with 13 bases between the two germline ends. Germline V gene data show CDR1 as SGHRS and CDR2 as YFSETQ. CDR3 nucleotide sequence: TGCGCCAGCAGCTTGGCCAGGGGTTCGGACTACGAGCAGTACTTC. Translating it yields CASSLARGSDYEQYF.

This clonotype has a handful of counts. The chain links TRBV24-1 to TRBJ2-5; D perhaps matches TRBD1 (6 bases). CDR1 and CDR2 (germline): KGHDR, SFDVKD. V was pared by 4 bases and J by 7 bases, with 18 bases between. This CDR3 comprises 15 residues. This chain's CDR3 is CATSDRGSGSLTQYF. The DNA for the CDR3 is TGTGCCACCAGTGACAGGGGTTCAGGAAGCTTGACCCAGTACTTC.

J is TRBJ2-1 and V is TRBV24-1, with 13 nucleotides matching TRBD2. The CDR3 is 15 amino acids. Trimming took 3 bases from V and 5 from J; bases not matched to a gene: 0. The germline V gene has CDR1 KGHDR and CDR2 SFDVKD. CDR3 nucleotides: TGTGCCACCAGTGATGGACTAGCGGGAGACAATGAGCAGTTCTTC. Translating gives CATSDGLAGDNEQFF.

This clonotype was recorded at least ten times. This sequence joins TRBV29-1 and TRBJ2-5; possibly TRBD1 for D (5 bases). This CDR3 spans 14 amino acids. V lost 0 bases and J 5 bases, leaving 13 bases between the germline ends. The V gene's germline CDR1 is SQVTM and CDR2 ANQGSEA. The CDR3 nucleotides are TGCAGCGTTGAAGACCAGGGTAGTAGGGAGACCCAGTACTTC. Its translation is CSVEDQGSRETQYF.

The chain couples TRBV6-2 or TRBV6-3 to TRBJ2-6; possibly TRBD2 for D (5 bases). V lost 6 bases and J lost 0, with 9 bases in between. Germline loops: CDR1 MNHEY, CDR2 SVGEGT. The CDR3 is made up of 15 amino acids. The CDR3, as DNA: TGTGCCAGCAGCGAAGAGGGCTCTGGGGCCAACGTCCTGACTTTC. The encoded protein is CASSEEGSGANVLTF.